What follows describes a single T cell receptor (beta chain). These data come from a study of blood T cell repertoires in COVID-19. Study overall: Italy, Spain and the United States were the sources of the convalescent and acute COVID-19 samples. Sources were T cells, B-cell-depleted T cells, or PBMCs; the material itself was cDNA or gDNA.

As handled by the study authors: It was from reference gene primer amplification that nucleated cell counts were estimated. Using immunoSEQ multiplex PCR, the repertoire was profiled, and TCRdb retains in-frame clones only, with some absent. The V and J calls and clone size were taken over from that table, and D and trimming were inferred from the DNA. This sample has about 200,000 clones; about 85% occur once, and the top ten carry about 7.4%. The sequenced sample consisted of peripheral blood. The TCR originated in a woman of 80 years or more with acute or convalescent COVID-19.

CDR3 sequence: CASSPGDRGRDEQFF. The CDR3 DNA is TGCGCCAGCAGCCCGGGGGACAGGGGGCGCGATGAGCAGTTCTTC. This chain joins TRBV5-1 and TRBJ2-1, with 12 nucleotides matching TRBD1. Germline V gene sequence: CDR1 SGHRS, CDR2 YFSETQ. The CDR3 runs to 15 residues. J was trimmed by 8 bases and V by 4 bases; bases with no gene match: 7.